Listed below are T cell receptor beta chains from one sample, sequenced in a study of blood T cell repertoires in COVID-19. Produced via immunoSEQ multiplex PCR; TCRdb's table is partial and in-frame only. The sample consists of 130,000 to 150,000 clones, around 90% of them appearing once. Material: peripheral blood. The receptors shown here come from a woman aged 45-59 years with acute or convalescent COVID-19. The CDR3 runs from the conserved cysteine through the conserved F or W. Each record gives: D gene, clone size, V gene, J gene, CDR3 protein, CDR3 DNA. D genes are given only for firm matches. The size of a clone is reported for some rows only, either as once, few or many, or as a class for expanded clones.

>-|few|TRBV19|TRBJ1-3
CASSIGTGTAGNTIYF
TGTGCCAGTAGTATAGGAACCGGGACTGCTGGAAACACCATATATTTT
>-|few|TRBV2|TRBJ2-7
CASSLSSYEQYF
TGTGCCAGCAGCCTGAGCTCCTACGAGCAGTACTTC
>-|-|TRBV9|TRBJ1-4
CASTMSGATNEKLFF
TGTGCCAGCACCATGTCCGGGGCAACTAATGAAAAACTGTTTTTT
>-|-|TRBV6-5|TRBJ1-1
CASSPGFTDTEAFF
TGTGCCAGCAGTCCGGGATTTACGGACACTGAAGCTTTCTTT
>TRBD2|-|TRBV9|TRBJ2-7
CASSPRLAGVYEQYF
TGTGCCAGCAGCCCGCGACTAGCGGGAGTCTACGAGCAGTACTTC
>TRBD1|once|TRBV7-9|TRBJ1-1
CASSLEARDRGMFF
TGTGCCAGCAGCTTAGAGGCGAGGGACAGGGGGATGTTCTTT
>TRBD1|-|TRBV7-6|TRBJ2-2
CASSSHGTGKTGELFF
TGTGCCAGCAGCTCACACGGGACAGGGAAAACCGGGGAGCTGTTTTTT
>TRBD1|-|TRBV25-1|TRBJ2-2
CASGLETGANTGELFF
TGTGCCAGCGGCTTGGAGACAGGGGCGAACACCGGGGAGCTGTTTTTT
>TRBD1|-|TRBV6-5|TRBJ1-2
CASSYSGQIANYGYTF
TGTGCCAGCAGTTACTCGGGACAGATAGCTAACTATGGCTACACCTTC
>TRBD1|-|TRBV5-1|TRBJ1-2
CASSLDGTGRFYGYTF
TGCGCCAGCAGCTTGGACGGGACAGGGCGCTTCTATGGCTACACCTTC
>-|-|TRBV3-1/TRBV3-2|TRBJ1-1
CASSQDGANTEAFF
TGTGCCAGCAGCCAAGATGGAGCGAACACTGAAGCTTTCTTT
>TRBD1|-|TRBV5-1|TRBJ2-1
CASSLGTAYNEQFF
TGCGCCAGCAGCTTAGGGACAGCCTACAATGAGCAGTTCTTC